The 28 T cell receptor beta chains presented below share a single source sample, sequenced in a study of blood T cell repertoires in COVID-19. This table comes from immunoSEQ multiplex PCR, and its TCRdb copy is limited to in-frame clones, with some not included. The top ten clones hold less than 7% of a sample with tens of thousands of clones, 86% of them seen once. Sequences were obtained from peripheral blood. The source is a woman aged 80 or over with active or convalescent COVID-19.

This clone was picked up one time. The V and J genes are TRBV9 and TRBJ1-6; a weak D match, TRBD1 (6 bases). The CDR3 consists of 15 residues. V dropped 0 bases and J dropped 7 bases, with 11 bases sitting between them. Germline assignment: CDR1 SGDLS and CDR2 YYNGEE. The CDR3 reads CASSVEAGENSPLHF. The CDR3 nucleotides are TGTGCCAGCAGCGTAGAGGCAGGGGAAAATTCACCCCTCCACTTT. Together with reference TRBV9 and TRBJ1-6, the CDR3 gives the full variable domain: DSGVTQTPKHLITATGQRVTLRCSPRSGDLSVYWYQQSLDQGLQFLIQYYNGEERAKGNILERFSAQQFPDLHSELNLSSLELGDSALYFCASSVEAGENSPLHFGNGTRLTVT.

DNA for the CDR3: TGTGCCTGGAGTAGTCGGGGAAACACCATATATTTT. It is translated as CAWSSRGNTIYF. V and J are TRBV30 and TRBJ1-3; D gene unclear. V was cut by 2 bases and J by 4 bases, with 6 bases left in between. This CDR3 has 12 residues. Germline-derived CDR1 and CDR2 are GTSNPN and SVGIG (reference sequence). Together with reference TRBV30 and TRBJ1-3, the CDR3 gives the full variable domain: SQTIHQWPATLVQPVGSPLSLECTVEGTSNPNLYWYRQAAGRGLQLLFYSVGIGQISSEVPQNLSASRPQDRQFILSSKKLLLSDSGFYLCAWSSRGNTIYFGEGSWLTVV.

This clone has just one count. This chain uses TRBV20-1 with TRBJ1-3; 7 nucleotides agree with TRBD1. This CDR3 region has 14 residues. V shed 3 bases and J 2 bases; nucleotides not matched to a gene: 4. In germline, CDR1 is DFQATT, CDR2 SNEGSKA (reference sequence). CDR3 in amino acids: CSASNTGAGNTIYF. The DNA of the CDR3 is TGCAGTGCTAGTAATACAGGGGCTGGAAACACCATATATTTT.

This chain uses TRBV2 with TRBJ1-2; 7 bases map to TRBD1. This CDR3 comprises 16 residues. The junction had 11 bases not matched to a gene; V was cut back by 7 bases and J by 0 bases. Germline V lookup: CDR1 SNHLY, CDR2 FYNNEI. CDR3 nucleotides: TGTGCCAGCACCGGCGAGGGGGCGAATTCTAACTATGGCTACACCTTC. Translated, it gives CASTGEGANSNYGYTF.

This clone was seen only a few times. The rearrangement uses TRBV3-1 (or the pseudogene TRBV3-2) and TRBJ1-1; the D is unclear. Trimming cost V 1 base and J 1 base, with 7 bases left between them. The germline gives CDR1 LGHDT, CDR2 YNNKEL (reference sequence). The CDR3 loop spans 14 amino acids. The chain's CDR3 is CASSQARGNTEAFF. CDR3 sequence (DNA): TGTGCCAGCAGCCAAGCCCGGGGGAACACTGAAGCTTTCTTT.

The DNA for the CDR3 is TGTGCCAGCAGGCCGGGAGGGGCCAACGTCCTGACTTTC. It codes for CASRPGGANVLTF. This chain uses TRBV28 with TRBJ2-6, with TRBD2 as a possible D gene (5 bases). Germline CDR1 and CDR2: MDHEN and SYDVKM. V gave up 6 bases and J gave up 4 bases, with 7 bases separating them. The CDR3 extends over 13 amino acids.

This chain uses TRBV7-2 with TRBJ2-7; TRBD2 matches 7 bases. V lost 0 bases, J lost 1 base, and 6 bases stayed unmatched. CDR3 length: 16 residues. The germline CDR1 and CDR2 sequences are SGHTA and FQGNSA. The CDR3 DNA sequence: TGTGCCAGCAGCTTAGCGCCGGGGGGTCGGTCCTACGAGCAGTACTTC. Encoded protein: CASSLAPGGRSYEQYF.

This chain links TRBV2 with TRBJ2-7; 7 bases map to TRBD1. The CDR3 spans 15 residues. V lost 6 bases to trimming and J lost 2 bases; unmatched junction nucleotides: 10. Per the germline V gene, CDR1 is SNHLY and CDR2 is FYNNEI. CDR3 in DNA: TGTGCCAGCAGCGTAGCAGGGGGTTCCCCCTACGAGCAGTACTTC. It specifies CASSVAGGSPYEQYF.

The J gene is TRBJ2-5, the V gene TRBV7-9, with 7 bases that match TRBD2. Germline trimming cut 5 bases from V and 5 bases from J; bases unmatched to any gene: 17. The length of the CDR3 is 17 residues. CDR1 SEHNR and CDR2 FQNEAQ come from the germline V gene (reference sequence). The CDR3 spells CASSAGGWWEGQETQYF. CDR3 sequence (DNA): TGTGCCAGCAGCGCCGGAGGGTGGTGGGAGGGCCAGGAGACCCAGTACTTC. The whole variable domain, filled in from reference TRBV7-9 and TRBJ2-5, reads DTGVSQNPRHKITKRGQNVTFRCDPISEHNRLYWYRQTLGQGPEFLTYFQNEAQLEKSRLLSDRFSAERPKGSFSTLEIQRTEQGDSAMYLCASSAGGWWEGQETQYFGPGTRLLVL.

The chain combines TRBV19 with TRBJ2-7, with a tentative D call TRBD2 (6 bases). The germline CDR1 and CDR2 sequences are LNHDA and SQIVND (reference sequence). Between the trimmed V and J ends, which lost 1 base and 1 base, there was a span of 11 bases. The CDR3 contains 15 residues. The CDR3 sequence is CASSIGRDLSYEQYF. DNA for the CDR3: TGTGCCAGTAGTATAGGCCGGGACTTATCCTACGAGCAGTACTTC. Based on the CDR3 plus reference TRBV19 and TRBJ2-7, the full variable domain is DGGITQSPKYLFRKEGQNVTLSCEQNLNHDAMYWYRQDPGQGLRLIYYSQIVNDFQKGDIAEGYSVSREKKESFPLTVTSAQKNPTAFYLCASSIGRDLSYEQYFGPGTRLTVT.

The chain uses TRBV6-6 and TRBJ1-2, with 11 bases fitting TRBD1. CDR1 is MNHNY and CDR2 is SVGAGI in the germline V gene (reference sequence). This CDR3 has 14 residues. V trimming: 6 bases; J trimming: 4 bases; junction bases outside the gene matches: 4. CDR3 in amino acids: CASRTGTGGYGYTF. The DNA of the CDR3 is TGTGCCAGCAGAACCGGGACAGGGGGCTATGGCTACACCTTC.

The chain couples TRBV7-2 to TRBJ2-3; D is unresolved. V dropped 5 bases and J dropped 0 bases, with 9 bases sitting between them. Germline V gene sequence: CDR1 SGHTA, CDR2 FQGNSA. The length of the CDR3 is 14 residues. The CDR3 here is CASSLDGSTDTQYF. The DNA of the CDR3 is TGTGCCAGCAGCCTCGACGGGAGCACAGATACGCAGTATTTT.

The V and J genes are TRBV7-2 and TRBJ2-2, with unresolved D. V lost 5 bases and J 5 bases, leaving 6 bases between the germline ends. Germline lookup yields CDR1 SGHTA and CDR2 FQGNSA. The CDR3 extends over 12 amino acids. CDR3 in amino acids: CASSGETGELFF. As DNA, the CDR3 is TGTGCCAGCAGCGGAGAGACCGGGGAGCTGTTTTTT.

This clone was counted a single time. The chain joins TRBV7-3 to TRBJ2-1, with 9 bases matching TRBD2. Losses at the gene ends were 4 bases for V and 6 bases for J; bases not matched to a gene: 10. The V gene's germline CDR1 is SGHTA and CDR2 FQGTGA. This CDR3 has 16 amino acids. CDR3 DNA: TGTGCCAGCAGCTCCCCCGGCGGGGGGGCGGGCAATGAGCAGTTCTTC. This gives the protein CASSSPGGGAGNEQFF.

This sequence joins TRBV19 and TRBJ2-6; D may be TRBD2 (7 bases). The CDR3 contains 16 residues. Germline V gene data show CDR1 as LNHDA and CDR2 as SQIVND (reference sequence). With 6 bases removed from V and 0 bases from J, the gap between germline ends came to 12 bases. In nucleotides, the CDR3 is TGTGCCAGTAGAGGCGGGGGCATCTCTGGGGCCAACGTCCTGACTTTC. It yields the protein CASRGGGISGANVLTF. The full variable domain, rest sourced from reference TRBV19 and TRBJ2-6, is DGGITQSPKYLFRKEGQNVTLSCEQNLNHDAMYWYRQDPGQGLRLIYYSQIVNDFQKGDIAEGYSVSREKKESFPLTVTSAQKNPTAFYLCASRGGGISGANVLTFGAGSRLTVL.

This chain joins TRBV5-4 and TRBJ2-3; TRBD2 matches at 14 bases. This CDR3 contains 16 residues. The V and J ends lost 4 bases and 5 bases, in that order; junction bases with no gene match: 6. CDR1 and CDR2 from the germline V gene are SGHNT and YYREEE (reference sequence). The CDR3 DNA sequence: TGTGCCAGCAGCCCCCGACTAGCGGGAGGGATAGATACGCAGTATTTT. This sequence encodes CASSPRLAGGIDTQYF.

The V gene is TRBV28, the J gene TRBJ2-7, with 10 bases identical to TRBD1. This CDR3 has 15 amino acids. Per the germline V gene, CDR1 is MDHEN and CDR2 is SYDVKM. Trimming at V came to 8 bases and at J to 5 bases, leaving 12 bases not matched to a gene. Here the CDR3 reads CASGLGGTGAHEQYF. The CDR3 DNA follows: TGTGCCAGCGGCTTGGGGGGGACAGGGGCCCACGAGCAGTACTTC.

The CDR3 region is CASSGGLAGTTHEQYF. CDR3 nucleotides: TGCGCCAGCAGCGGGGGACTAGCGGGAACAACCCACGAGCAGTACTTC. This chain connects TRBV5-1 to TRBJ2-7, with 13 bases that match TRBD2. The CDR3 runs to 16 residues. Trimming at V came to 4 bases and at J to 5 bases, leaving 9 bases not matched to a gene. Germline V CDR1 and CDR2: SGHRS, YFSETQ.

V gene TRBV7-3 combines with J gene TRBJ2-1, with 8 nucleotides matching TRBD2. From germline, CDR1 is SGHTA and CDR2 FQGTGA. The CDR3 consists of 14 residues. The ends lost 4 bases at V and 8 bases at J; junction bases unmatched: 7. CDR3 sequence (DNA): TGTGCCAGCAGCTCAAGGACTAGCCGCGATGAGCAGTTCTTC. This sequence encodes CASSSRTSRDEQFF.

The gene calls are TRBV10-3 and TRBJ1-1; 7 positions agree with TRBD1. The CDR3 covers 16 residues. The ends lost 6 bases at V and 2 bases at J; junction bases unmatched: 12. Per the germline V gene, CDR1 is ENHRY and CDR2 is SYGVKD. Here the CDR3 reads CAIRPLGGTKNTEAFF. The CDR3 nucleotides are TGTGCCATCAGGCCTTTAGGGGGCACCAAAAACACTGAAGCTTTCTTT.

The chain employs TRBV5-1 and TRBJ2-3, with D maybe TRBD1 (5 bases). The CDR3 loop spans 13 amino acids. V dropped 4 bases and J dropped 6 bases, with 12 bases sitting between them. Germline V gives CDR1 SGHRS, CDR2 YFSETQ. The CDR3 DNA sequence: TGCGCCAGCAGCCTTCCAGGGATTGATACGCAGTATTTT. This gives the protein CASSLPGIDTQYF.

The chain is built from TRBV5-1 and TRBJ2-7, with 8 bases that match TRBD1. J lost 4 bases, V lost 2 bases, and 8 bases had no gene match. This CDR3 contains 15 residues. Germline CDR1 is SGHRS and CDR2 is YFSETQ. DNA of the CDR3: TGCGCCAGCAGCTTTGGGTCAGGGGGCGGGTACGAGCAGTACTTC. This translates into CASSFGSGGGYEQYF.

The rearrangement uses TRBV2 and TRBJ1-6, with D unclear. Germline CDR1 SNHLY, CDR2 FYNNEI. Trimming left V 6 bases short and J 9 bases short, with 15 bases between. The CDR3 has 14 amino acids. The chain's CDR3 is CASSLTPFGSPLHF. CDR3 in DNA: TGTGCCAGCAGCCTGACACCGTTCGGTTCACCCCTCCACTTT.

The rearrangement joins TRBV29-1 to TRBJ2-5; no definite D call. The CDR3 sequence is 13 residues long. V was pared by 5 bases and J by 2 bases, with 12 bases between. The germline gives CDR1 SQVTM, CDR2 ANQGSEA. CDR3 sequence (DNA): TGCAGCGTTAAGCTGCAAATTCAAGAGACCCAGTACTTC. This gives the protein CSVKLQIQETQYF.

The chain has TRBV11-3 and TRBJ2-2; 11 nucleotides agree with TRBD2. The germline CDR1 and CDR2 sequences are SGHNT and YENEEA. V lost 3 bases, J lost 2 bases, and 2 bases stayed unmatched. The length of the CDR3 is 16 residues. The CDR3 here is CASSFLAGGNTGELFF. The CDR3, as DNA: TGTGCCAGCAGCTTCCTAGCGGGAGGAAACACCGGGGAGCTGTTTTTT.

The CDR3 sequence: CASSQEGLGGRASSSYEQYF. CDR3 bases: TGTGCCAGCAGCCAAGAGGGTCTGGGCGGGAGGGCCTCAAGCTCCTACGAGCAGTACTTC. The J gene is TRBJ2-7, the V gene TRBV4-2; 9 bases line up with TRBD2. Germline CDR1 and CDR2: LGHNA and YNFKEQ. The CDR3 sequence is 20 residues long. Trimming at V came to 0 bases and at J to 0 bases, leaving 15 bases not matched to a gene.

This sequence joins TRBV2 and TRBJ2-7; D perhaps matches TRBD1 (6 bases). The V gene's germline CDR1 is SNHLY and CDR2 FYNNEI. CDR3 length: 11 amino acids. The V and J ends lost 8 bases and 7 bases respectively, with 12 bases between them. CDR3 sequence (DNA): TGTGCCAGCGGTTCAGGGGTAGAGCAGTACTTC. This gives the protein CASGSGVEQYF.

This clone has a single count. This rearrangement joins TRBV6-5 to TRBJ1-3, with 8 bases aligning to TRBD1. Germline V gene data show CDR1 as MNHEY and CDR2 as SVGAGI. This CDR3 has 15 residues. V lost 6 bases, J lost 4 bases, and 8 bases stayed unmatched. CDR3: CASSDRGVFGNTIYF. The CDR3 bases are TGTGCCAGCAGCGACAGGGGAGTATTCGGAAACACCATATATTTT.